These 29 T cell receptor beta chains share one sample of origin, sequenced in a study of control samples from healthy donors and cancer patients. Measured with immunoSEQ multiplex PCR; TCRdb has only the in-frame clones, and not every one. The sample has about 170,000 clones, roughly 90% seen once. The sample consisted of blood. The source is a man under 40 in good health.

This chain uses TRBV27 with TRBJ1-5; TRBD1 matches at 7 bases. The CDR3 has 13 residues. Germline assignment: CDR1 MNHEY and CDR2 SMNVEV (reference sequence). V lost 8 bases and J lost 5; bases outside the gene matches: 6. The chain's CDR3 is CASGSGGYQPQHF. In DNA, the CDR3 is TGTGCCAGCGGCTCAGGGGGTTATCAGCCCCAGCATTTT.

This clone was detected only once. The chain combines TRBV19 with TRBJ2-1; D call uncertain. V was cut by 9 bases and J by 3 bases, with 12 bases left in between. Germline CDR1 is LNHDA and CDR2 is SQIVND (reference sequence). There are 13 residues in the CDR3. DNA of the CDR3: TGTGCCAGCCGGACCCTCCTCTACAATGAGCAGTTCTTC. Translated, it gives CASRTLLYNEQFF. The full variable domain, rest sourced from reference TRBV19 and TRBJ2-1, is DGGITQSPKYLFRKEGQNVTLSCEQNLNHDAMYWYRQDPGQGLRLIYYSQIVNDFQKGDIAEGYSVSREKKESFPLTVTSAQKNPTAFYLCASRTLLYNEQFFGPGTRLTVL.

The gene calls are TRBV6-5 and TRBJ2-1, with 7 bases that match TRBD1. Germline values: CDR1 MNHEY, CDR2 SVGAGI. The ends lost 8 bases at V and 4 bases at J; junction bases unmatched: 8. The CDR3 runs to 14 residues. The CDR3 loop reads CASGSGQRYNEQFF. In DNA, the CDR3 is TGTGCCAGCGGCTCGGGACAGAGATACAATGAGCAGTTCTTC.

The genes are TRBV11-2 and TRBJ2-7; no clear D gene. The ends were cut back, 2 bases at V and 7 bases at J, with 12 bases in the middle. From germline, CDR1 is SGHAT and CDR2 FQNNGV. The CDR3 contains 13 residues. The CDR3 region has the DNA TGTGCCAGCAGCTTACTGAGCCCCGGTGAGCAGTACTTC. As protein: CASSLLSPGEQYF.

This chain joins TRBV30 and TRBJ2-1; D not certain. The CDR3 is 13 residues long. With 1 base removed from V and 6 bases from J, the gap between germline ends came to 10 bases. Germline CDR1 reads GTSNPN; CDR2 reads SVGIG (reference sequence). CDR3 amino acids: CAWSAGRPNEQFF. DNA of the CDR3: TGTGCCTGGAGTGCCGGACGTCCCAATGAGCAGTTCTTC.

The CDR3 spells CASSSQGTRAEAFF. CDR3 DNA sequence: TGTGCCAGCAGTTCTCAGGGGACGAGGGCTGAAGCTTTCTTT. This chain connects TRBV6-5 to TRBJ1-1, with D possibly matching TRBD1 (6 bases). The CDR3 is 14 residues long. Germline V CDR1 and CDR2: MNHEY, SVGAGI. V shed 4 bases and J shed 6 bases, with 15 bases lying between them.

CDR3 DNA sequence: TGTGCCACCAGCCCCTTGGGGGGGCAGGAGACCCAGTACTTC. Translated: CATSPLGGQETQYF. The chain has TRBV15 and TRBJ2-5, with TRBD2 as a possible D gene (7 bases). Trimming pared 5 bases from V and 5 bases from J, leaving 15 bases between. CDR1 is LNHNV, CDR2 YYDKDF, per germline (reference sequence). This CDR3 comprises 14 residues. Together with reference TRBV15 and TRBJ2-5, the CDR3 gives the full variable domain: DAMVIQNPRYQVTQFGKPVTLSCSQTLNHNVMYWYQQKSSQAPKLLFHYYDKDFNNEADTPDNFQSRRPNTSFCFLDIRSPGLGDTAMYLCATSPLGGQETQYFGPGTRLLVL.

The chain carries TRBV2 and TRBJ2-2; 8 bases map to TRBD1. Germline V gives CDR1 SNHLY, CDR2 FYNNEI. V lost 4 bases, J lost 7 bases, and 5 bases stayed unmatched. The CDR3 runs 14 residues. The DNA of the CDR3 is TGTGCCAGCAGTGTCGACAGGGGTCACGGGGAGCTGTTTTTT. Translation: CASSVDRGHGELFF.

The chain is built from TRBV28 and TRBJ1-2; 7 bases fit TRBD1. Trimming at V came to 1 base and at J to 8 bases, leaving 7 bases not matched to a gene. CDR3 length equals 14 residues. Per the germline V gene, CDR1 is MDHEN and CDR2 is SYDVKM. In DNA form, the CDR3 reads TGTGCCAGCAGTTTATCTCAGGGGGTAGGAGGCTACACCTTC. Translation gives CASSLSQGVGGYTF.

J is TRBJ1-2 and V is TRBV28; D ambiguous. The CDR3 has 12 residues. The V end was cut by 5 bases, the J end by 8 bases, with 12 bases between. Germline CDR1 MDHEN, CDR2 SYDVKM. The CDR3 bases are TGTGCCAGCAGTCCGGCCGCTGCAGGCTACACCTTC. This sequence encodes CASSPAAAGYTF.

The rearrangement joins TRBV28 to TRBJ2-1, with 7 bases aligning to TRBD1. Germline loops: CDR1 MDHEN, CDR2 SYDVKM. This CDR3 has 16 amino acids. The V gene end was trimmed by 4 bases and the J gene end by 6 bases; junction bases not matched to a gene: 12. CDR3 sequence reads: CASSSDLTRDSNEQFF. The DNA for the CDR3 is TGTGCCAGCAGTTCCGACCTGACCCGGGACAGCAATGAGCAGTTCTTC. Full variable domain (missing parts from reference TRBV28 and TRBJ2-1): DVKVTQSSRYLVKRTGEKVFLECVQDMDHENMFWYRQDPGLGLRLIYFSYDVKMKEKGDIPEGYSVSREKKERFSLILESASTNQTSMYLCASSSDLTRDSNEQFFGPGTRLTVL.

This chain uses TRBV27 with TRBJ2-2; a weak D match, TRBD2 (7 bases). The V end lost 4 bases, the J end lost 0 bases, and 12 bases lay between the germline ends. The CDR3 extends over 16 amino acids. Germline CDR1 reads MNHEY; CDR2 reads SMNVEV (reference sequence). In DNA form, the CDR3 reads TGTGCCAGCAGTTCCCCCGGGGGGCCGAACACCGGGGAGCTGTTTTTT. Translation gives CASSSPGGPNTGELFF.

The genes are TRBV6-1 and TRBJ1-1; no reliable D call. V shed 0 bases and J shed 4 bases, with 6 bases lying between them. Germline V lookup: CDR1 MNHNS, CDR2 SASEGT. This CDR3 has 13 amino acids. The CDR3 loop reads CASSEALPTEAFF. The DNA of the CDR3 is TGTGCCAGCAGTGAAGCGCTTCCCACTGAAGCTTTCTTT.

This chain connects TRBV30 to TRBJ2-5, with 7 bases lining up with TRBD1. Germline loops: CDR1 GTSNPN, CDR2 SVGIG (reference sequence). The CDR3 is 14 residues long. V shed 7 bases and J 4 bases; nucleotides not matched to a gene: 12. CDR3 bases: TGTGCCTCTTCGGGGACAGCAGGGGGAGAGACCCAGTACTTC. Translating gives CASSGTAGGETQYF.

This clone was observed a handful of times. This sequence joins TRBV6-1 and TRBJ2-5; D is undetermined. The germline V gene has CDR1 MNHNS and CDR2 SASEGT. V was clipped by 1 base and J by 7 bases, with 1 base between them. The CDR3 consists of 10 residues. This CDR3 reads CASSEGTQYF. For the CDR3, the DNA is TGTGCCAGCAGTGAAGGGACCCAGTACTTC.

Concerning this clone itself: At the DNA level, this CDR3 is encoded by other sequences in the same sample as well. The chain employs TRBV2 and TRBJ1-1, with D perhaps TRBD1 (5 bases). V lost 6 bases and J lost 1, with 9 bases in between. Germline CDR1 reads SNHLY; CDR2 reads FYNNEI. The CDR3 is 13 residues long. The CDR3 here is CASRDTANTEAFF. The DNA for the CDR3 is TGTGCCAGCAGGGACACAGCGAACACTGAAGCTTTCTTT.

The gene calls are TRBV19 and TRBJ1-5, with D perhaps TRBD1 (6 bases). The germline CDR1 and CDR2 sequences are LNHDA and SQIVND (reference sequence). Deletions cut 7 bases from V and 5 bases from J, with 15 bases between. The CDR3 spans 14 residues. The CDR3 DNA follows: TGTGCCAGTACCCTAACTCCAGGGGATCAGCCCCAGCATTTT. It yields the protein CASTLTPGDQPQHF.

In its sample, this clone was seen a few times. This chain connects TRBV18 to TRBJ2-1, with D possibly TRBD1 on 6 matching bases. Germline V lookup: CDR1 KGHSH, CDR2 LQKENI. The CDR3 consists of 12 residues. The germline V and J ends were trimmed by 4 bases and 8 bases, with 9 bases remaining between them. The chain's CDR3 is CASSLNRDEQFF. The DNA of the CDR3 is TGTGCCAGCTCACTCAACAGGGATGAGCAGTTCTTC. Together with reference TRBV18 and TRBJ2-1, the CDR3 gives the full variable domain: NAGVMQNPRHLVRRRGQEARLRCSPMKGHSHVYWYRQLPEEGLKFMVYLQKENIIDESGMPKERFSAEFPKEGPSILRIQQVVRGDSAAYFCASSLNRDEQFFGPGTRLTVL.

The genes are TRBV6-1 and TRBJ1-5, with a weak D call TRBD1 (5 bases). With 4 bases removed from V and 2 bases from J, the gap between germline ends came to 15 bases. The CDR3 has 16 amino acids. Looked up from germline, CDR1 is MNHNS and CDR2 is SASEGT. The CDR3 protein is CASSGSSRAGNQPQHF. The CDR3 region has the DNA TGTGCCAGCAGTGGATCCTCCAGGGCTGGCAATCAGCCCCAGCATTTT.

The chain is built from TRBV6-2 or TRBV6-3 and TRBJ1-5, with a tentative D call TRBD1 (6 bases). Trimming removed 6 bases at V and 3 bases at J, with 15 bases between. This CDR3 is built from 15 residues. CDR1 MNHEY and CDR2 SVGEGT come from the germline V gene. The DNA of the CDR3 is TGTGCCAGCAGCCCTTGGACAGCCCTCAATCAGCCCCAGCATTTT. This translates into CASSPWTALNQPQHF.

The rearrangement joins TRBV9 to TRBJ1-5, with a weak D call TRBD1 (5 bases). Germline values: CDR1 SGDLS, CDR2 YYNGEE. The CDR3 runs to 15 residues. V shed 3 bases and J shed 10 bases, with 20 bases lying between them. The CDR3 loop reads CASSALGEGSDPQHF. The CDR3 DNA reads TGTGCCAGCAGCGCCCTGGGGGAGGGCTCGGACCCCCAGCATTTT.

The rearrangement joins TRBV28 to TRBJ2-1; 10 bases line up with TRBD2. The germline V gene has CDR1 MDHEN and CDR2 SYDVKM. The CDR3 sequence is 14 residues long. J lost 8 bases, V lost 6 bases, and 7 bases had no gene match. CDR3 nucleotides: TGTGCCAGCAGAGAGCGGGAGGGCCGTTATGAGCAGTTCTTC. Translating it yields CASREREGRYEQFF.

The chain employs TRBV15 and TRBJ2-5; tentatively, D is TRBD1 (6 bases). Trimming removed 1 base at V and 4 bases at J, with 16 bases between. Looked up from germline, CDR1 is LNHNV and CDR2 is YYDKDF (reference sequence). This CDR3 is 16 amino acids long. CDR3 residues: CATSRVPSGVRETQYF. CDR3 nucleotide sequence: TGTGCCACCAGCAGAGTTCCGTCAGGGGTCCGAGAGACCCAGTACTTC.

CDR3 protein: CASSLRKERQPQHF. The CDR3 DNA reads as TGTGCCAGCAGCTTGAGAAAGGAGAGGCAGCCCCAGCATTTT. The chain links TRBV5-6 to TRBJ1-5; D gene uncertain. The CDR3 length is 14 residues. V was cut by 1 base and J by 7 bases, with 12 bases left in between. The germline V gene has CDR1 SGHDT and CDR2 YYEEEE.

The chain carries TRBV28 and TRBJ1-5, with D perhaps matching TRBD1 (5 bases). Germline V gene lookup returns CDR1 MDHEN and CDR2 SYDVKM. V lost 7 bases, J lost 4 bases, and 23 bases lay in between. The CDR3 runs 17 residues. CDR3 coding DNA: TGTGCCAGCACTTTCGACCTGACCGGGACGGAGAATCAGCCCCAGCATTTT. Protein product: CASTFDLTGTENQPQHF.

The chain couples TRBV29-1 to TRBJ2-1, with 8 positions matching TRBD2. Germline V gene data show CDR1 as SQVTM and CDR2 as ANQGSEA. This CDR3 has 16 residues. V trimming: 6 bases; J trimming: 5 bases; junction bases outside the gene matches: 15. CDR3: CSVLDSSGSFDNEQFF. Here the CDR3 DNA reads TGCAGCGTACTCGATTCGAGCGGGAGTTTCGACAATGAGCAGTTCTTC.

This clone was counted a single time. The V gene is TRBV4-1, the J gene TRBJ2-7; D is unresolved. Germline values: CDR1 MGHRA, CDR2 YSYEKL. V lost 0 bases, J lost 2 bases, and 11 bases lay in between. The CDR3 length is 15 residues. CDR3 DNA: TGCGCCAGCAGCCAAGATACCTCGACCCCCTACGAGCAGTACTTC. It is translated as CASSQDTSTPYEQYF.

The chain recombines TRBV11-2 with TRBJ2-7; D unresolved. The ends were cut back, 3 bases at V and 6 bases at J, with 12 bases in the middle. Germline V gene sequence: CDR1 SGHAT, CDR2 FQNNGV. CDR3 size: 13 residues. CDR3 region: CASSLRLTGEQYF. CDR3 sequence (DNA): TGTGCCAGCAGCTTGCGCCTCACGGGCGAGCAGTACTTC.

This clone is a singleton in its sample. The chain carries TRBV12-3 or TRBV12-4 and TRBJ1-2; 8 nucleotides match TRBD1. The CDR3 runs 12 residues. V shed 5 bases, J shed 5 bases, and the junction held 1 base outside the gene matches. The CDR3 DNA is TGTGCCAGCAGTAGACAGGGGTATGGCTACACCTTC. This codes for CASSRQGYGYTF.